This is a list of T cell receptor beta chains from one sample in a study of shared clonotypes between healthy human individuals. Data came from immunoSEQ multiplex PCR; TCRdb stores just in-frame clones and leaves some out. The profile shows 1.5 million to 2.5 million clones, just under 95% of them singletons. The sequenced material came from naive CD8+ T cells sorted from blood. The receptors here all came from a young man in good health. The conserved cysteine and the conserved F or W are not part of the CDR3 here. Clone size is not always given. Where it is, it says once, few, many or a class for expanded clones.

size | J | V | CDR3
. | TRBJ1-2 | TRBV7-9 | ASSLSPSSYGYT
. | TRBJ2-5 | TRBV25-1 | ASSESSGGFVKTQY
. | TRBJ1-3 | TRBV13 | ASSLEQGNTIY
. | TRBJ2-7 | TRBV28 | ASSSPPSIYEQY
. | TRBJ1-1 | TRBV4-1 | ASSQLSVRGNTEAF
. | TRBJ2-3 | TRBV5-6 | ASSSEPADTQY
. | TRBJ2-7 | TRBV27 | ASSLLGDRGPYEQY
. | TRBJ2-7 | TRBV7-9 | ASEGDRDEQY
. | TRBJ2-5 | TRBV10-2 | ASSEYPGETQY
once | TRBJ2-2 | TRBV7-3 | ASSSLAGGNTGELF
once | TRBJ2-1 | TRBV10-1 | ASSATSGGYNEQF
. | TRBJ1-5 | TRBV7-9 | ASSLGSQPQH
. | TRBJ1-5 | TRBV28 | ASRIPRDNQPQH